These 22 T cell receptor beta chains came from one sample sequenced in a study of blood T cell repertoires in COVID-19. Here immunoSEQ multiplex PCR was the method, and the copy in TCRdb shows in-frame clones only, minus some. The repertoire holds some 190,000 clones, with 82% as singletons. Sequences were obtained from peripheral blood. All receptors come from a woman between 55 and 75 years old with COVID-19, enrolled during active disease.

The V gene is TRBV5-6, the J gene TRBJ2-3, with D possibly TRBD1 on 5 matching bases. V was cut by 4 bases and J by 4 bases, with 16 bases left in between. This CDR3 is built from 15 residues. Looked up from germline, CDR1 is SGHDT and CDR2 is YYEEEE. CDR3 loop: CASSPRQQGSDTQYF. The CDR3 nucleotides read TGTGCCAGCAGCCCCCGACAGCAGGGCTCAGATACGCAGTATTTT.

In its sample, this clone was seen once. For the CDR3, the DNA is TGTGCCAGCAGGCCGGGGGGCGCGTACGAGCAGTACTTC. Its protein is CASRPGGAYEQYF. The chain has TRBV6-5 and TRBJ2-7; D may be TRBD2 (7 bases). Germline CDR1 reads MNHEY; CDR2 reads SVGAGI. The CDR3 consists of 13 residues. V was clipped by 6 bases and J by 4 bases, with 13 bases between them.

The rearrangement uses TRBV11-3 and TRBJ2-1; 16 bases line up with TRBD2. The V and J ends lost 5 bases and 5 bases, in that order; junction bases with no gene match: 6. Per the germline V gene, CDR1 is SGHNT and CDR2 is YENEEA. The CDR3 loop spans 17 amino acids. The CDR3 here is CASSPGTSGRAHNEQFF. In DNA form, the CDR3 reads TGTGCCAGCAGCCCGGGGACTAGCGGGAGGGCACACAATGAGCAGTTCTTC.

CDR3 amino acids: CASSLSPSTTDTQYF. The DNA for the CDR3 is TGTGCCAGCAGCCTATCGCCCTCTACCACAGATACGCAGTATTTT. This chain connects TRBV7-2 to TRBJ2-3; D gene unclear. Germline CDR1 and CDR2: SGHTA and FQGNSA. Trimming removed 5 bases from V and 2 bases from J, with 14 bases in between. The CDR3 extends over 15 amino acids.

This chain uses TRBV7-8 with TRBJ1-1; maybe TRBD1 (5 bases). The germline V and J ends were trimmed by 2 bases and 0 bases, with 10 bases remaining between them. This CDR3 is 15 amino acids long. Germline V gene lookup returns CDR1 SGHVS and CDR2 FQNEAQ. CDR3 protein: CASSLRGRMNTEAFF. CDR3 sequence (DNA): TGTGCCAGCAGCTTAAGGGGAAGGATGAACACTGAAGCTTTCTTT.

The gene calls are TRBV6-4 and TRBJ2-1; 7 bases match TRBD1. The CDR3 length is 14 residues. In germline, CDR1 is MRHNA, CDR2 SNTAGT. The V and J ends lost 4 bases and 6 bases, in that order; junction bases with no gene match: 6. CDR3 loop: CASSATGVGNEQFF. DNA for the CDR3: TGTGCCAGCAGTGCTACAGGGGTTGGCAATGAGCAGTTCTTC.

The rearrangement uses TRBV5-6 and TRBJ1-3; TRBD1 matches 7 bases. The CDR3 is made up of 17 amino acids. The V and J ends lost 0 bases and 0 bases, in that order; junction bases with no gene match: 6. Germline lookup yields CDR1 SGHDT and CDR2 YYEEEE. In DNA form, the CDR3 reads TGTGCCAGCAGCTTGGCGCCACAGGGGCACTCTGGAAACACCATATATTTT. Its protein is CASSLAPQGHSGNTIYF.

The rearrangement joins TRBV5-4 to TRBJ1-1; tentatively, D is TRBD1 (6 bases). Per the germline V gene, CDR1 is SGHNT and CDR2 is YYREEE (reference sequence). V lost 3 bases and J lost 5, with 14 bases in between. This CDR3 has 14 amino acids. The CDR3 DNA is TGTGCCAGCAGCTGGCAGGGGAAAAGAACTGAAGCTTTCTTT. Protein: CASSWQGKRTEAFF. Full variable domain (remainder filled in from reference TRBV5-4 and TRBJ1-1): ETGVTQSPTHLIKTRGQQVTLRCSSQSGHNTVSWYQQALGQGPQFIFQYYREEENGRGNFPPRFSGLQFPNYSSELNVNALELDDSALYLCASSWQGKRTEAFFGQGTRLTVV.

This rearrangement joins TRBV7-2 to TRBJ1-6; the D gene is possibly TRBD1 (5 bases). Trimming left V 1 base short and J 10 bases short, with 17 bases between. Germline V CDR1 and CDR2: SGHTA, FQGNSA. This CDR3 has 16 amino acids. CDR3 sequence reads: CASSLVGLGGVSPLHF. The CDR3 bases are TGTGCCAGCAGCTTAGTCGGTCTTGGGGGGGTGTCACCCCTCCACTTT.

The chain couples TRBV11-1 to TRBJ2-4; 7 bases are a match to TRBD1. The J segment lost 0 bases and the V segment lost 5 bases, leaving 7 bases of the junction unmatched. In germline, CDR1 is SGHAT, CDR2 FQDESV (reference sequence). This CDR3 has 16 amino acids. CDR3 residues: CASSPRDSLAKNIQYF. CDR3 DNA: TGTGCCAGCAGCCCCAGGGACAGCCTAGCCAAAAACATTCAGTACTTC.

CDR3 bases: TGTGCCAGCAGTTTTACTGACAGGTACAATGAAAAACTGTTTTTT. It is translated as CASSFTDRYNEKLFF. J is TRBJ1-4 and V is TRBV28; possible D gene TRBD1, 6 bases. Deletions cut 3 bases from V and 5 bases from J, with 13 bases between. The CDR3 covers 15 residues. Looked up from germline, CDR1 is MDHEN and CDR2 is SYDVKM.

The chain has TRBV18 and TRBJ2-1; D is ambiguous. The CDR3 has 15 residues. The V gene's germline CDR1 is KGHSH and CDR2 LQKENI. Between the trimmed V and J ends, which lost 2 bases and 3 bases, there was a span of 11 bases. The CDR3 spells CASSPSVALYNEQFF. The CDR3 coding sequence is TGTGCCAGCTCACCATCAGTGGCCCTCTACAATGAGCAGTTCTTC. The whole variable domain, remainder taken from reference TRBV18 and TRBJ2-1, is NAGVMQNPRHLVRRRGQEARLRCSPMKGHSHVYWYRQLPEEGLKFMVYLQKENIIDESGMPKERFSAEFPKEGPSILRIQQVVRGDSAAYFCASSPSVALYNEQFFGPGTRLTVL.

The J gene is TRBJ2-5, the V gene TRBV7-6; 10 bases fit TRBD2. This CDR3 is built from 18 residues. Germline loops: CDR1 SGHVS, CDR2 FNYEAQ. Losses at the gene ends were 3 bases for V and 5 bases for J; bases not matched to a gene: 15. CDR3 residues: CASSFRGGTSGMGETQYF. CDR3 DNA: TGTGCCAGCAGCTTTAGGGGAGGCACTAGCGGGATGGGGGAGACCCAGTACTTC.

The V call is TRBV5-6, the J call TRBJ1-6, with 7 nucleotides matching TRBD1. The CDR3 runs to 13 residues. Trimming cost V 4 bases and J 7 bases; bases outside gene matches: 2. Germline V gene lookup returns CDR1 SGHDT and CDR2 YYEEEE. The CDR3 DNA reads TGTGCCAGCAGCGAGACAGGGAATTCACCCCTCCACTTT. This codes for CASSETGNSPLHF.

This chain links TRBV7-8 with TRBJ2-7; 8 bases are a match to TRBD1. CDR1 and CDR2 from the germline V gene are SGHVS and FQNEAQ. The CDR3 spans 13 residues. The V and J ends lost 5 bases and 6 bases, in that order; junction bases with no gene match: 6. CDR3 protein: CASSALDRAEQYV. CDR3 DNA: TGTGCCAGCAGCGCGCTGGACAGGGCCGAGCAGTACGTC.

This clone was seen a few times. The rearrangement joins TRBV7-2 to TRBJ2-1; 10 nucleotides align to TRBD2. CDR1 and CDR2 from the germline V gene are SGHTA and FQGNSA. Trimming took 3 bases from V and 15 from J; bases not matched to a gene: 11. This CDR3 contains 14 residues. The CDR3: CASSFGALAGDTFF. CDR3 in DNA: TGTGCCAGCAGCTTTGGGGCCCTAGCGGGAGATACGTTCTTC.

This rearrangement joins TRBV7-2 to TRBJ2-3; D gene ambiguous. The V end was cut by 1 base, the J end by 2 bases, with 13 bases between. CDR3 size: 16 residues. Per the germline V gene, CDR1 is SGHTA and CDR2 is FQGNSA. The DNA of the CDR3 is TGTGCCAGCAGCTTAGGCAAGGCTAGACCCACAGATACGCAGTATTTT. Translation gives CASSLGKARPTDTQYF. Using reference TRBV7-2 and TRBJ2-3 for the parts outside the CDR3, the full variable domain is GAGVSQSPSNKVTEKGKDVELRCDPISGHTALYWYRQSLGQGLEFLIYFQGNSAPDKSGLPSDRFSAERTGGSVSTLTIQRTQQEDSAVYLCASSLGKARPTDTQYFGPGTRLTVL.

The chain combines TRBV27 with TRBJ1-6; no firm D call. The CDR3 extends over 18 amino acids. V lost 5 bases to trimming and J lost 5 bases, with 22 bases between them. The V gene's germline CDR1 is MNHEY and CDR2 SMNVEV (reference sequence). The DNA for the CDR3 is TGTGCCAGCAGTACCCTACGCGGGCCCACTCAAAATAATTCACCCCTCCACTTT. Protein sequence: CASSTLRGPTQNNSPLHF.

The chain is built from TRBV7-8 and TRBJ1-5; no definite D call. The CDR3 is 15 residues long. Germline CDR1 reads SGHVS; CDR2 reads FQNEAQ. Trimming stripped 0 bases from V and 5 bases from J, with 11 bases between. The CDR3 here is CASSLARSVDQPQHF. Written as DNA, the CDR3 is TGTGCCAGCAGCTTAGCGAGGTCGGTAGATCAGCCCCAGCATTTT.

This rearrangement joins TRBV6-5 to TRBJ2-1; perhaps TRBD2 as D (6 bases). V was cut by 0 bases and J by 8 bases, with 17 bases left in between. The V gene's germline CDR1 is MNHEY and CDR2 SVGAGI. The CDR3 spans 16 residues. The CDR3 sequence is CASSYSAPGAGDEQFF. In nucleotides, the CDR3 is TGTGCCAGCAGTTACTCGGCCCCAGGAGCGGGCGATGAGCAGTTCTTC.

The V gene is TRBV7-9, the J gene TRBJ2-1; D gene uncertain. V was pared by 5 bases and J by 6 bases, with 11 bases between. The CDR3 has 13 residues. The V gene's germline CDR1 is SEHNR and CDR2 FQNEAQ (reference sequence). CDR3 in amino acids: CASSLRQSNEQFF. In DNA form, the CDR3 reads TGTGCCAGCAGCCTACGACAAAGCAATGAGCAGTTCTTC.

The chain carries TRBV27 and TRBJ1-6, with TRBD1 as a possible D gene (5 bases). This CDR3 spans 14 amino acids. The ends were cut back, 8 bases at V and 7 bases at J, with 15 bases in the middle. Germline loops: CDR1 MNHEY, CDR2 SMNVEV (reference sequence). Here the CDR3 reads CASRGGVLNSPLHF. CDR3 in DNA: TGTGCCAGCCGGGGAGGGGTGCTAAATTCACCCCTCCACTTT.